This T cell receptor beta chain was profiled in a study of blood T cell repertoires in COVID-19. Study overall: Acute and convalescent COVID-19 samples came from the United States, Italy and Spain. Nucleic acid was either cDNA or gDNA, and it came from T cells, B-cell-depleted T cells, or PBMCs.

Original analysis: Researchers report that nucleated cell counts were estimated from reference gene primer amplification. Here immunoSEQ multiplex PCR was the method, and the copy in TCRdb shows in-frame clones only, minus some. V, J and clone size derive from that table, while D and trimming were established from the DNA sequence. The sample has over 75,000 clones, about nine tenths seen once. The CDR3 has 16 amino acids. With 4 bases clipped from V and 4 bases from J, the junction kept 11 bases outside the gene matches. The germline V gene has CDR1 GTSNPN and CDR2 SVGIG (reference sequence). The receptor was derived from a human donor with active COVID-19. The donor label of this sample is uncertain. The chain links TRBV30 to TRBJ1-5; TRBD1 matches at 9 bases. Sequencing used peripheral blood. CDR3 bases: TGTGCCTGGACCCAAAAGGACAGGGGAGAGAATCAGCCCCAGCATTTT. Protein: CAWTQKDRGENQPQHF.